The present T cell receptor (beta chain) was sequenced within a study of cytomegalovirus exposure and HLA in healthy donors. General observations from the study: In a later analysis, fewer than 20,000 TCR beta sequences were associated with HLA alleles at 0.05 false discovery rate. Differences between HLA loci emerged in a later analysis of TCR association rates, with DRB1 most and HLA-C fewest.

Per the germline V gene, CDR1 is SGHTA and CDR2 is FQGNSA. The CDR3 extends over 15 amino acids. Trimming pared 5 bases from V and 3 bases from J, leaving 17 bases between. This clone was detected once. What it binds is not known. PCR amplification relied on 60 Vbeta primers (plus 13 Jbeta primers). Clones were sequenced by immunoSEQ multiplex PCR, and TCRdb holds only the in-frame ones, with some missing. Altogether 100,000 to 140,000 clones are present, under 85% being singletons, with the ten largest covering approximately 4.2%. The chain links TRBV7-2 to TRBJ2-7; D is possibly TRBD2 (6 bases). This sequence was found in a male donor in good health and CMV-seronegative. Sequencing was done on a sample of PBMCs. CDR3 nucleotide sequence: TGTGCCAGCAGCCTAAGGGGCGGAGGGAACTACGAGCAGTACTTC. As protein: CASSLRGGGNYEQYF.